The clone carrying this T cell receptor beta chain occurred many times. What it recognizes is unknown. With 0 bases removed from V and 2 bases from J, the gap between germline ends came to 11 bases. This CDR3 spans 15 amino acids. From germline, CDR1 is MGHRA and CDR2 YSYEKL. TCRdb reprocessed the RT-PCR reads via MiXCR and lists one record per CDR3 protein. The sample has about 570,000 distinct CDR3 sequences, about 12% seen once. These data are taken from a study of response to subunit inactivated influenza vaccine. Study results and limitations: The authors proposed limited new T cell recruitment per seasonal influenza vaccination.

The clonotype originates from a man between 50 and 59 years old who received an inactivated influenza vaccine. The chain is built from TRBV4-1 and TRBJ2-7; unclear D gene. The specimen comprised PBMCs from blood, sampled on the day of vaccination. CDR3 region: CASSQDRNGAYEQYF. CDR3 nucleotide sequence: TGCGCCAGCAGCCAAGATAGGAACGGTGCCTACGAGCAGTACTTC.